This TCR beta chain was obtained from a study of radiotherapy plus CTLA-4 blockade in lung cancer. Overall study results and limits: In blood, after radiotherapy plus ipilimumab, tumor-derived TCR clones expanded.

This CDR3 has 15 amino acids. Between the trimmed V and J ends, which lost 2 bases and 3 bases, there was a span of 11 bases. Germline loops: CDR1 MNHEY, CDR2 SMNVEV (reference sequence). Those with chemo-refractory metastatic non-small-cell lung cancer were treated with focal radiation combined with CTLA-4 blockade using ipilimumab. Concerning this clone: What it binds is unknown.

Sequenced by immunoSEQ multiplex PCR; TCRdb stores in-frame clones only, minus some. The data hold around 80,000 clones, with approximately 73% observed a single time. This rearrangement joins TRBV27 to TRBJ1-3; D not resolved. This receptor was obtained from a human donor with non-small cell lung cancer whose response to radiotherapy plus ipilimumab could not be evaluated. Sequenced material: peripheral blood, taken from a patient treated with radiotherapy plus ipilimumab. The DNA for the CDR3 is TGTGCCAGCAGTTTAATAGGGAGTATTGGAAACACCATATATTTT. Protein product: CASSLIGSIGNTIYF.